This T cell receptor beta chain was documented in a study of blood T cell repertoires in COVID-19. Study details: Acute-phase and convalescent COVID-19 samples originated in the United States, Italy and Spain. PBMCs, B-cell-depleted T cells, or T cells provided the cDNA or gDNA that made up the material.

This clone was seen a few times. Under the authors' procedure: Nucleated cell number was recorded as an estimate derived from reference gene primer amplification. TCRdb's copy holds only in-frame clones and misses some; the assay was immunoSEQ multiplex PCR. The DNA was the basis for D and trimming; V, J and clone size are from that table. Here the sample spans approximately 120,000 clones, around two thirds being singletons. From germline, CDR1 is GTSNPN and CDR2 SVGIG (reference sequence). The CDR3 consists of 14 residues. V lost 6 bases and J 0 bases, leaving 12 bases between the germline ends. This chain uses TRBV30 with TRBJ1-3; tentative D call: TRBD1 (6 bases). The sequenced material came from peripheral blood. The TCR originated in a woman between 65 and 79 years old with acute or convalescent COVID-19. CDR3 sequence reads: CACRDRNSGNTIYF. CDR3 coding DNA: TGTGCCTGCCGCGACAGGAACTCTGGAAACACCATATATTTT.